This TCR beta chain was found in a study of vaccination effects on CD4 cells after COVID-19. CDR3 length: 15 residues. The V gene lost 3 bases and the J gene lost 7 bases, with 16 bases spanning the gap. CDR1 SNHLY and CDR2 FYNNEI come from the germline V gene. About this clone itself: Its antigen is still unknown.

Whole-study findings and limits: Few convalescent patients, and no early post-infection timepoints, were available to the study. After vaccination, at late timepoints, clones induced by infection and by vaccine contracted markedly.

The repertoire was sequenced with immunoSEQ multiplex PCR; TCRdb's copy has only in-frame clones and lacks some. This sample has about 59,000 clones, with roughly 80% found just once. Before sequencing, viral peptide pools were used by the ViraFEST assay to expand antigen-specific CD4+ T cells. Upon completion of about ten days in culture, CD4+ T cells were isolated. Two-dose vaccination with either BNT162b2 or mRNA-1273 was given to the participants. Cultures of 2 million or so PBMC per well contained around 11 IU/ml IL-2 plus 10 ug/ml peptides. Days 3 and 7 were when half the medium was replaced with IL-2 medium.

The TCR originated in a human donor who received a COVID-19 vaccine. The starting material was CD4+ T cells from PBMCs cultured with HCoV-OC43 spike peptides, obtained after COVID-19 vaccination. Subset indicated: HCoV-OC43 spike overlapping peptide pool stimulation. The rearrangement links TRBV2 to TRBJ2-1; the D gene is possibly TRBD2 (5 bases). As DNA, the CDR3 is TGTGCCAGCAGTGATCTAACATCCAGCGGAAATGAGCAGTTCTTC. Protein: CASSDLTSSGNEQFF.